These 15 T cell receptor beta chains were all obtained from the same sample, sequenced in a study of T cells after yellow fever vaccination. Via MiXCR, TCRdb re-called the 5' RACE reads, giving one row per CDR3 protein. The table lists approximately 300,000 distinct CDR3 sequences, 6.8% of them singletons. The sequencing here drew on PBMCs, taken roughly 47 days after the first yellow fever vaccination. The receptors derive from a man between 18 and 29 years old who received the YFV17D yellow fever vaccine.

In this sample, this clonotype turned up a few times. The V gene is TRBV19, the J gene TRBJ1-6; 8 bases are a match to TRBD1. Germline loops: CDR1 LNHDA, CDR2 SQIVND (reference sequence). V was clipped by 8 bases and J by 0 bases; unmatched bases: 12. This CDR3 has 18 amino acids. CDR3 residues: CASGHYRDRSSYNSPLHF. CDR3 DNA sequence: TGTGCCAGTGGTCACTACCGGGACAGGAGCTCCTATAATTCACCCCTCCACTTT.

V and J are TRBV2 and TRBJ2-7; D ambiguous. Germline V gives CDR1 SNHLY, CDR2 FYNNEI. Trimming cost V 5 bases and J 2 bases, with 7 bases left between them. There are 12 residues in the CDR3. CDR3: CASSYDTYEQYV. In DNA, the CDR3 is TGTGCCAGCAGTTACGATACCTACGAGCAGTACGTC.

This clonotype was seen ten or more times. The chain is built from TRBV20-1 and TRBJ1-2; D is uncertain. V was pared by 2 bases and J by 4 bases, with 8 bases between. Germline CDR1 and CDR2: DFQATT and SNEGSKA (reference sequence). CDR3 length equals 12 residues. The CDR3 region has the DNA TGCAGTGCTAGAAAGTTGGTCTATGGCTACACCTTC. Protein sequence: CSARKLVYGYTF.

This clonotype was counted a few times. V usage is TRBV18 and J usage is TRBJ2-1, with TRBD2 identical over 10 bases. The CDR3 totals 17 residues. With 3 bases clipped from V and 1 base from J, the junction kept 6 bases outside the gene matches. Germline CDR1 is KGHSH and CDR2 is LQKENI. CDR3 DNA: TGTGCCAGCTCACCCCTGCCTAGCGGGAGTTCCTACAATGAGCAGTTCTTC. This sequence encodes CASSPLPSGSSYNEQFF.

This clonotype was seen at least ten times. The rearrangement joins TRBV5-6 to TRBJ2-7, with D perhaps given as TRBD1 or TRBD2 (5 bases each). Trimming left V 4 bases short and J 3 bases short, with 8 bases between. The CDR3 sequence is 12 residues long. Germline CDR1 is SGHDT and CDR2 is YYEEEE. Here the CDR3 DNA reads TGTGCCAGCAGCCGGGACCGCTACGAGCAGTACTTC. As protein: CASSRDRYEQYF.

The rearrangement links TRBV20-1 to TRBJ2-3, with 11 bases aligning to TRBD2. CDR1 and CDR2 (germline): DFQATT, SNEGSKA (reference sequence). The J segment lost 3 bases and the V segment lost 0 bases, leaving 8 bases of the junction unmatched. The CDR3 covers 17 residues. The DNA of the CDR3 is TGCAGTGCTAGAGATCCGTTAGCGGGGGGGCGGACAGATACGCAGTATTTT. Its protein product is CSARDPLAGGRTDTQYF.

In this sample, this clonotype turned up a few times. The J gene is TRBJ1-2, the V gene TRBV29-1; 8 bases are shared with TRBD1. The CDR3 extends over 15 amino acids. Unmatched junction bases numbered 12, after V lost 6 bases and J lost 3 bases. The germline V gene has CDR1 SQVTM and CDR2 ANQGSEA. DNA of the CDR3: TGCAGCGTGACAGGGACAGGCTACCGTGACTATGGCTACACCTTC. It codes for CSVTGTGYRDYGYTF.

The rearrangement joins TRBV20-1 to TRBJ2-1; 8 bases line up with TRBD2. Germline values: CDR1 DFQATT, CDR2 SNEGSKA (reference sequence). With V trimmed by 0 bases and J by 4 bases, 8 bases remained unmatched. CDR3 length equals 16 residues. DNA of the CDR3: TGCAGTGCTAGAGATCAGGGACTAGGGGCATACAATGAGCAGTTCTTC. Amino acid sequence: CSARDQGLGAYNEQFF.

This clonotype was seen a handful of times. The rearrangement links TRBV3-1 to TRBJ1-4; D remains unclear. V was clipped by 0 bases and J by 8 bases, with 10 bases between them. The CDR3 runs to 14 residues. Germline values: CDR1 LGHDT, CDR2 YNNKEL (reference sequence). CDR3 sequence reads: CASSQEPVGEKLFF. The DNA of the CDR3 is TGTGCCAGCAGCCAAGAACCCGTTGGAGAAAAACTGTTTTTT.

This clonotype was counted at least ten times. This rearrangement joins TRBV6-1 to TRBJ2-7; no reliable D call. The germline gives CDR1 MNHNS, CDR2 SASEGT. The CDR3 is 13 residues long. With 1 base removed from V and 3 bases from J, the gap between germline ends came to 7 bases. The DNA for the CDR3 is TGTGCCAGCAGTGAAGGAGACCTCTACGAGCAGTACTTC. As protein: CASSEGDLYEQYF.

Only a few counts were recorded for this clonotype. This chain uses TRBV6-2 or TRBV6-3 with TRBJ2-3; D uncertain. The CDR3 sequence is 12 residues long. Per the germline V gene, CDR1 is MNHEY and CDR2 is SVGEGT. Trimming shortened V by 1 base and J by 4 bases, and 3 bases separated the two germline ends. The CDR3 DNA sequence: TGTGCCAGCAGTTACTTCCCAGATACGCAGTATTTT. This translates into CASSYFPDTQYF.

This clonotype was seen many times. This rearrangement joins TRBV4-3 to TRBJ2-1; TRBD2 is a possible D gene (5 bases). The V end lost 1 base, the J end lost 3 bases, and 10 bases lay between the germline ends. This CDR3 spans 15 amino acids. Germline assignment: CDR1 LGHNA and CDR2 YSLEER. CDR3 coding DNA: TGCGCCAGCAGCCAAGGACTACCCAACTACAATGAGCAGTTCTTC. Protein product: CASSQGLPNYNEQFF.

This clonotype was found a few times. The chain carries TRBV10-1 and TRBJ2-2; no clear D. The CDR3 has 13 amino acids. Germline loops: CDR1 WNHNN, CDR2 SYGVQD (reference sequence). Trimming took 3 bases from V and 6 from J, leaving 8 bases between them. The CDR3 region is CASSELVPGELFF. The CDR3 DNA reads as TGCGCCAGCAGTGAATTGGTTCCCGGGGAGCTGTTTTTT.

V usage is TRBV7-6 and J usage is TRBJ2-3, with a tentative D call TRBD2 (5 bases). The CDR3 length is 16 residues. Deletions cut 6 bases from V and 0 bases from J, with 16 bases between. CDR1 and CDR2 from the germline V gene are SGHVS and FNYEAQ. The CDR3 protein is CASSFLASYSTDTQYF. CDR3 coding DNA: TGTGCCAGCAGTTTTCTGGCTAGCTATAGCACAGATACGCAGTATTTT.

The rearrangement links TRBV29-1 to TRBJ1-2; a possible D gene is TRBD1 (6 bases). The CDR3 sequence is 12 residues long. The ends were cut back, 7 bases at V and 4 bases at J, with 13 bases in the middle. Germline CDR1 SQVTM, CDR2 ANQGSEA. The CDR3 sequence: CSDLDSRYGYTF. As DNA, the CDR3 is TGCAGCGACCTGGACAGTCGCTATGGCTACACCTTC.